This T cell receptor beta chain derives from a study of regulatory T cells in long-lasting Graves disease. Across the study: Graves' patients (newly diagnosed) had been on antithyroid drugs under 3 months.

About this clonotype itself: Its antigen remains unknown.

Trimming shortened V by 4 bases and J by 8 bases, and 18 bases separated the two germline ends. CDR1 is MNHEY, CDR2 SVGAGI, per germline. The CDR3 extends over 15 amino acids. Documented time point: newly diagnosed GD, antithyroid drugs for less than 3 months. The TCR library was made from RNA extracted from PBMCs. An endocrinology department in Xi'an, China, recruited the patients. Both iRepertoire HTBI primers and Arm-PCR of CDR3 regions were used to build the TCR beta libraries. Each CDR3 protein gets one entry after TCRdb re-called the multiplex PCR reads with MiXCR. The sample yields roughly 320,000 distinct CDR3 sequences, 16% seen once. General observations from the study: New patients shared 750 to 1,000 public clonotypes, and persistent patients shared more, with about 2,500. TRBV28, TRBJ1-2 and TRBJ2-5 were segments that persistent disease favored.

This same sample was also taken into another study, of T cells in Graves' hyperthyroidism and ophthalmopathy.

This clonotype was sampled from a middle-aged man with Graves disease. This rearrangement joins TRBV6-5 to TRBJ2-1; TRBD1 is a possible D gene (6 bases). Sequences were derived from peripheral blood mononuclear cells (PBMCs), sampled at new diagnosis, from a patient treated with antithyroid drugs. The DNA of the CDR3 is TGTGCCAGCAGTTTTGAGGGGACACCTTTAGATGAGCAGTTCTTC. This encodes CASSFEGTPLDEQFF.